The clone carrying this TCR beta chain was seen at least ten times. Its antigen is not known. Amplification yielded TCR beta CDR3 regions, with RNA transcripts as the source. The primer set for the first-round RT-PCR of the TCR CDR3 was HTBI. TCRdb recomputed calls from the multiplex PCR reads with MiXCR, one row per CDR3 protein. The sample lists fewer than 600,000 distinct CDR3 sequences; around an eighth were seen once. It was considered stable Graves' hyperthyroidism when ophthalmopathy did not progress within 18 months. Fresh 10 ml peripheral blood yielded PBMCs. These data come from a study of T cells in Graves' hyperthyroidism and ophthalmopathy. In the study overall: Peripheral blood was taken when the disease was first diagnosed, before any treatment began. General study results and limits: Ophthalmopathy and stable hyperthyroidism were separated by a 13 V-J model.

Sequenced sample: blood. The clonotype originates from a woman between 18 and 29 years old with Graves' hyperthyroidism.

The CDR3 DNA is TGTGCCAGTAGTTCGGAGGGATGGGAATCTCAGCCCCAGCATTTT. This gives the protein CASSSEGWESQPQHF. This chain uses TRBV19 with TRBJ1-5, with D uncertain. The V and J ends lost 5 bases and 6 bases respectively, with 17 bases between them. The CDR3 is 15 residues long. CDR1 and CDR2 (germline): LNHDA, SQIVND (reference sequence).